This TCR beta chain was recorded in a study of vaccination and CD4 T cells after COVID-19 (dated by TCRdb to the early 2020s). About the investigation overall: In the convalescent cohort there were six males and four females, among whom were two Hispanic individuals, seven Caucasians, two Asians and one multiracial person. Each participant got two doses of either the Pfizer-BioNTech BNT162b2 vaccine (n=8) or the Moderna mRNA-1273 vaccine (n=2). The time from the second vaccine dose to post-vaccine blood sampling had a median of roughly 77 days and ranged from roughly 13 to 241 days. Post-COVID blood samples were collected from convalescent patients a median of approximately 93 days after diagnosis, with a range of roughly 30 to 161 days. Overlapping spike peptide pools from SARS-CoV-2 and from the common cold coronaviruses HCoV-NL63, HCoV-OC43 and HCoV-229E were used as culture stimuli. Control cultures used a CEFX viral epitope pool as positive control, an HIV-1 Nef peptide pool as negative control, or no peptide. In ten to eleven COVID-19 convalescent patients and a few infection-naive healthy vaccine recipients, researchers compared the spike-specific CD4+ TCR repertoire from before mRNA vaccination with the repertoire from after.

Libraries were constructed by PCR. DNA from cultured CD4+ T cells underwent TCR sequencing with the Oncomine TCR Beta short-read assay at the Johns Hopkins FTIC core. Genomic DNA was extracted from the cultured CD4+ T cells with the QIAamp micro DNA kit. Oncomine TCR Beta libraries made from cultured CD4+ T cells were pooled using unique dual indexes and sequenced on an Illumina iSeq 100. On the study's bioinformatics: Non-productive sequences were filtered out, and CDR3s that did not start with C, did not end with F or W, or were shorter than 7 amino acids were discarded. Antigen-specific clonotypes were identified using the MANAFEST web application through comparison of peptide-stimulated wells with reference and other culture wells. To be called positive, a clone needed an FDR below 0.05, an odds ratio above 5, and a productive frequency above 0.1% in at least two of three replicate wells. A clonotype was classed as cross-reactive if the clonotype showed significant expansion both in SARS-CoV-2 spike wells and in at least one common cold coronavirus spike condition. Levenshtein distances (stringdist) and unrooted phylogenetic trees (ape) in R version 3.6.1 were used to assess CDR3 homology. TCRdb's own reprocessing of the public reads used fastp at Q25 and MiXCR and kept productive beta chains. Every entry covers one CDR3 protein and lists the most common genes and DNA from its rows. For this entry, the V and J calls and clone size follow TCRdb and not the study's own pipeline. The sample profile shows just over 20,000 distinct CDR3 sequences; 62% of them were found once. More than 20% of the sample goes to the ten largest clones.

Explained via the paper, the treatment or condition label denotes: approximately nine-day PBMC culture with coronavirus spike peptide pools or control peptides (ViraFEST assay). The ViraFEST assay was used in the study, in which antigen-specific T cells were expanded with peptide pools and expanded clonotypes were subsequently identified by TCR sequencing. Negative nucleocapsid antibody tests taken both before and after vaccination confirmed that the healthy vaccine recipients had no prior SARS-CoV-2 infection. PBMCs were cultured at roughly 1.8 million per well in IMDM supplemented with roughly 5.2% human AB serum and 8 to 10 IU/ml IL-2, with approximately 11 ug/ml peptide pools added. On days 3 and 7, half of the culture medium was replaced with fresh IL-2-containing medium. After more than 8 days of culture, CD4+ T cells were isolated by negative selection using the EasySep CD4+ T cell isolation kit. PBMCs were separated from whole blood using Ficoll-Paque Plus gradient centrifugation and then either used fresh or cryopreserved at -140C. Culture conditions were generally each tested in triplicate wells.

Findings and caveats that apply to the study as a whole: In convalescent patients, nearly all vaccine-specific clones (304 of 307) were found to be mono-reactive for SARS-CoV-2 spike rather than cross-reactive with common cold coronaviruses. In convalescent patients, a median roughly 88% of post-vaccine SARS-CoV-2-reactive clones were detected only after vaccination, suggesting vaccine-specific priming. Although the median number of SARS-CoV-2-reactive clonotypes went up from fewer than 25 after infection to more than 30 after vaccination, the increase was not significant. Only a relatively small number of convalescent patients were included in the study, and early timepoints following natural infection were not analyzed.

Here V drops 4 bases and J drops 7 bases, and the junction holds 7 bases not matched to any gene. The CDR3 runs 16 amino acids, cysteine and phenylalanine included. Only the CDR3 DNA is retained, 48 bases long and in frame from the first base. In the germline V gene, CDR1 corresponds to SGHAT and CDR2 to FQNNGV. About this clonotype itself: No antigen is known for it. The record has no base qualities; no much larger clone is one base away.

The source is a human donor who received a COVID-19 vaccine. Sample: CD4+ T cells from blood, cultured in vitro, taken before SARS-CoV-2 vaccination. The chain is assembled from TRBV11-2 and TRBJ1-6; 10 bases in between match TRBD1. The DNA sequence follows: TGTGCCAGCAGCTCACAGTGGGGACAGGGGAATTCACCCCTCCACTTT. This is translated as CASSSQWGQGNSPLHF.